The 20 T cell receptor beta chains presented below share a single source sample, sequenced in a study of T cells in Graves' hyperthyroidism and ophthalmopathy. There were TCR beta CDR3 regions amplified from RNA transcripts. TCR CDR3 underwent first-round RT-PCR with the HTBI primer set. TCRdb reprocessed the multiplex PCR reads via MiXCR and lists one record per CDR3 protein. The sample includes roughly 500,000 distinct CDR3 sequences, 40% to 55% of them seen just once. The source material was peripheral blood or thyroid tissue (not recorded which). These receptors all stem from an adult woman with Graves' disease, either hyperthyroidism or ophthalmopathy (not recorded which).

As concerns this clonotype: At one end the junction does not follow the germline gene, possibly because of a read error. This rearrangement joins TRBV5-5 to TRBJ2-7, with a weak D call TRBD1 (5 bases). The CDR3 has 14 residues. The germline gives CDR1 SGHKS, CDR2 YYEKEE (reference sequence). In DNA, the CDR3 is TGCGCCAGCAGCGCTACAGGTATAGGCTACGAGCAGTACTTC. Its protein product is CASSATGIGYEQYF.

This clonotype has more than one count but fewer than ten. The chain uses TRBV20-1 and TRBJ1-5, with TRBD1 matching over 7 bases. The junction had 6 bases not matched to a gene; V was cut back by 4 bases and J by 3 bases. This CDR3 has 14 residues. Germline V gene lookup returns CDR1 DFQATT and CDR2 SNEGSKA (reference sequence). The chain's CDR3 is CSATSGGDNQPQHF. The CDR3 nucleotides read TGCAGTGCTACCTCAGGGGGGGACAATCAGCCCCAGCATTTT.

In this sample, this clonotype turned up many times. The CDR3 DNA sequence: TGCAGCGTTTCGAGGGATACCTACGAGCAGTACTTC. It codes for CSVSRDTYEQYF. The chain links TRBV29-1 to TRBJ2-7; D may be TRBD2 (5 bases). The CDR3 covers 12 residues. Trimming pared 5 bases from V and 2 bases from J, leaving 10 bases between. The germline V gene has CDR1 SQVTM and CDR2 ANQGSEA.

This rearrangement joins TRBV5-4 to TRBJ2-2; 10 bases are shared with TRBD2. CDR3 length equals 17 residues. Trimming removed 4 bases from V and 0 bases from J; junction bases left unmatched: 6. CDR1 is SGHNT, CDR2 YYREEE, per germline (reference sequence). The CDR3 protein is CASSLGLAETNTGELFF. The CDR3 DNA is TGTGCCAGCAGCCTCGGACTAGCGGAAACGAACACCGGGGAGCTGTTTTTT.

J is TRBJ2-6 and V is TRBV2, with 7 bases matching TRBD2. Germline V gives CDR1 SNHLY, CDR2 FYNNEI. The V gene end was trimmed by 7 bases and the J gene end by 2 bases; junction bases not matched to a gene: 5. The CDR3 loop spans 15 amino acids. CDR3: CASTEGGPGANVLTF. The CDR3 bases are TGTGCCAGCACCGAGGGAGGGCCTGGGGCCAACGTCCTGACTTTC.

This clonotype was counted ten times or more. The chain combines TRBV19 with TRBJ1-5; 7 bases line up with TRBD1. CDR1 is LNHDA, CDR2 SQIVND, per germline (reference sequence). V trimming: 6 bases; J trimming: 4 bases; junction bases outside the gene matches: 12. The CDR3 runs to 16 residues. The DNA for the CDR3 is TGTGCCAGTAGCACGGGGGGGGACAGCTCTAATCAGCCCCAGCATTTT. This codes for CASSTGGDSSNQPQHF.

Many counts were recorded for this clonotype. The J gene is TRBJ1-5, the V gene TRBV4-2, with D possibly TRBD1 on 6 matching bases. Germline CDR1 and CDR2: LGHNA and YNFKEQ. The CDR3 spans 13 residues. V was trimmed by 8 bases and J by 1 base, leaving 9 bases between them. The CDR3 nucleotides read TGTGCCAGCGGCGGGACAAGCAATCAGCCCCAGCATTTT. The encoded protein is CASGGTSNQPQHF.

The J gene is TRBJ2-6, the V gene TRBV10-3; 9 bases line up with TRBD1. V was clipped by 1 base and J by 4 bases; unmatched bases: 8. The germline V gene has CDR1 ENHRY and CDR2 SYGVKD. CDR3 length: 18 amino acids. The CDR3 protein is CAISEWDREVYGANVLTF. CDR3 bases: TGTGCCATCAGTGAGTGGGACAGGGAGGTTTACGGGGCCAACGTCCTGACTTTC.

In the case of this clonotype: One end of the junction fails to match germline, which may point to a read error. The V gene is TRBV20-1, the J gene TRBJ1-2; no reliable D call. CDR1 DFQATT and CDR2 SNEGSKA come from the germline V gene (reference sequence). This CDR3 spans 11 amino acids. CDR3 residues: CSARDYRRGRF. The CDR3 nucleotides are TGCAGTGCTAGAGATTACAGACGAGGACGCTTC.

For this clonotype: This may be a read error, as it is one base from a much larger clone. The V and J genes are TRBV20-1 and TRBJ2-5; TRBD2 aligns across 7 bases. The germline gives CDR1 DFQATT, CDR2 SNEGSKA (reference sequence). The CDR3 length is 12 residues. The V and J ends lost 4 bases and 5 bases, in that order; junction bases with no gene match: 4. The CDR3 sequence: CSATGGRETQYF. The CDR3 coding sequence is TGCAGTGCTACGGGGGGTAGGGAGACCCAGTACTTC.

This clonotype was seen repeatedly, ten times or more. The chain couples TRBV10-3 to TRBJ2-7; 9 bases are a match to TRBD1. There are 17 residues in the CDR3. V trimming: 2 bases; J trimming: 3 bases; junction bases outside the gene matches: 11. Germline values: CDR1 ENHRY, CDR2 SYGVKD. The CDR3 region is CAISERGGTGPGYEQYF. DNA for the CDR3: TGTGCCATCAGTGAGAGAGGAGGGACAGGGCCCGGCTACGAGCAGTACTTC.

V is TRBV29-1 and J is TRBJ2-7, with 9 bases identical to TRBD2. The CDR3 runs to 12 residues. Germline loops: CDR1 SQVTM, CDR2 ANQGSEA. The V segment lost 8 bases and the J segment 7 bases; nucleotides outside the gene matches: 9. CDR3 amino acids: CSLPGTSSEQYF. The CDR3 DNA reads TGCAGCCTCCCGGGGACTAGCTCTGAGCAGTACTTC.

This rearrangement joins TRBV7-9 to TRBJ1-6; D unresolved. The CDR3 has 15 amino acids. Germline lookup yields CDR1 SEHNR and CDR2 FQNEAQ (reference sequence). The germline V and J ends were trimmed by 5 bases and 9 bases, with 17 bases remaining between them. The CDR3 nucleotides read TGTGCCAGCAGCGTCGCTAGCGGGGAGATTTCACCCCTCCACTTT. Residues: CASSVASGEISPLHF.

The chain carries TRBV6-1 and TRBJ2-7; TRBD1 matches at 7 bases. The CDR3 runs to 13 residues. J was trimmed by 3 bases and V by 7 bases; bases with no gene match: 6. Germline assignment: CDR1 MNHNS and CDR2 SASEGT. CDR3: CASKRQGNYEQYF. CDR3 coding DNA: TGTGCCAGCAAGAGACAGGGAAACTACGAGCAGTACTTC.

The chain has TRBV2 and TRBJ2-7, with 9 positions matching TRBD1. J lost 3 bases, V lost 0 bases, and 0 bases had no gene match. This CDR3 has 14 residues. The germline gives CDR1 SNHLY, CDR2 FYNNEI. The DNA for the CDR3 is TGTGCCAGCAGTGAAGCGGGACAGGGCTACGAGCAGTACTTC. Its protein is CASSEAGQGYEQYF.

The table lists this clonotype with a count of one. The chain employs TRBV24-1 and TRBJ2-2; 10 bases map to TRBD2. Looked up from germline, CDR1 is KGHDR and CDR2 is SFDVKD. CDR3 size: 17 residues. The J segment lost 0 bases and the V segment lost 1 base, leaving 1 base of the junction unmatched. CDR3 coding DNA: TGTGCCACCAGTGATTTCGGGACTAGCGCGAACACCGGGGAGCTGTTTTTT. This encodes CATSDFGTSANTGELFF.

Regarding this clonotype: Here the CDR3 omits its conserved ending phenylalanine or tryptophan, so a read error is the likely source. The V and J genes are TRBV7-9 and TRBJ1-5; D not resolved. Germline CDR1 reads SEHNR; CDR2 reads FQNEAQ (reference sequence). The V and J ends lost 5 bases and 1 base respectively, with 15 bases between them. The CDR3 consists of 16 residues. The DNA for the CDR3 is TGTGCCAGCAGCCCATCCGGGCTCCCAAGCAATCAGCCCCAGCATCTT. As protein: CASSPSGLPSNQPQHL.

The chain joins TRBV7-3 to TRBJ2-5, with D uncertain. Germline V gene lookup returns CDR1 SGHTA and CDR2 FQGTGA. V was clipped by 2 bases and J by 2 bases, with 18 bases between them. This CDR3 has 17 amino acids. DNA of the CDR3: TGTGCCAGCAGCTTACTAAAAGGCCCGTTAGGTCAAGAGACCCAGTACTTC. Translating it yields CASSLLKGPLGQETQYF. The full variable domain, its missing parts supplied by reference TRBV7-3 and TRBJ2-5, is GAGVSQTPSNKVTEKGKYVELRCDPISGHTALYWYRQSLGQGPEFLIYFQGTGAADDSGLPNDRFFAVRPEGSVSTLKIQRTERGDSAVYLCASSLLKGPLGQETQYFGPGTRLLVL.

This clonotype was observed a few times. The chain uses TRBV2 and TRBJ2-5; a possible D gene is TRBD2 (6 bases). The germline CDR1 and CDR2 sequences are SNHLY and FYNNEI. This CDR3 has 13 amino acids. The V end was cut by 6 bases, the J end by 5 bases, with 13 bases between. DNA of the CDR3: TGTGCCAGCAGCTCGGGGGTGGCGGAGACCCAGTACTTC. It translates to CASSSGVAETQYF.

This clonotype is a singleton in its sample. V gene TRBV5-5 combines with J gene TRBJ1-5; unclear D gene. Trimming removed 1 base at V and 1 base at J, with 9 bases between. CDR3 length: 15 residues. Germline CDR1 SGHKS, CDR2 YYEKEE (reference sequence). CDR3 loop: CASSLYGESNQPQHF. In nucleotides, the CDR3 is TGTGCCAGCAGCTTGTACGGGGAAAGCAATCAGCCCCAGCATTTT.